A selection of T cell receptor beta chains follows, all from one sample in a study of shared clonotypes between healthy human individuals. Only in-frame clones appear in the TCRdb table, and some are missing; sequencing was by immunoSEQ multiplex PCR. The table lists some 630,000 clones, 60% to 80% of them singletons. Sequenced input: memory CD4+ T cells sorted from blood. These TCRs come from a woman younger than 45 in good health. CDR3s include the opening cysteine and the closing phenylalanine or tryptophan. The D gene is left open where the match is weak. Part of the rows lack a size; the others show once, few, many or a class for expanded clones.

d_call,v_call,clone_size,j_call,cdr3_nt,cdr3_aa
TRBD1,TRBV6-1,few,TRBJ2-3,TGTGCCAGCAGTCAGACCGGGACAGGGTCGGATACGCAGTATTTT,CASSQTGTGSDTQYF
.,TRBV10-1,.,TRBJ2-5,TGCGCCGGAATAAGGGAAGCCACACAAGAGACCCAGTACTTC,CAGIREATQETQYF
.,TRBV4-1,.,TRBJ2-5,TGCGCCAGCAGCCAAGGTCCCAGGTGGGGGGAGACCCAGTACTTC,CASSQGPRWGETQYF
.,TRBV6-6,.,TRBJ1-4,TGTGCCAGCAGCACCCAGGGGAGCGGTGAAAAACTGTTTTTT,CASSTQGSGEKLFF
TRBD2,TRBV19,.,TRBJ2-1,TGTGCCAGTAGTATGGGGCTAGCGGCCTACAATGAGCAGTTCTTC,CASSMGLAAYNEQFF
.,TRBV28,.,TRBJ1-1,TGTGCCAGCAGTTTAAGGAGGGTAGCTTTCTTT,CASSLRRVAFF
.,TRBV29-1,.,TRBJ2-2,TGCAGCGGTGGGGCAGGGGTCAACACCGGGGAGCTGTTTTTT,CSGGAGVNTGELFF
TRBD2,TRBV27,.,TRBJ2-7,TGTGCCAGCAGTTCCTCCGGGACTAGCGTCCCCGAGCAGTACTTC,CASSSSGTSVPEQYF
TRBD2,TRBV18,.,TRBJ2-3,TGTGCCAGCTCAGGAGCGGGAGGAGGAACAGATACGCAGTATTTT,CASSGAGGGTDTQYF
.,TRBV5-1,few,TRBJ1-5,TGCGCCAGCAGCGCAGACAGCCGCAATCAGCCCCAGCATTTT,CASSADSRNQPQHF
TRBD1,TRBV2,.,TRBJ1-5,TGTGCCAGCAGCGGACAGGAGTCACGCCAGCCCCAGCATTTT,CASSGQESRQPQHF
.,TRBV9,.,TRBJ2-2,TGTGCCAGCAGCGTTACGGGACAACAAATAGGCTCCGGGGAGCTGTTTTTT,CASSVTGQQIGSGELFF
TRBD2,TRBV5-1,once,TRBJ2-1,TGCGCCAGCAGCTTACCCTCGACTAGCGGGGGGTACAATGAGCAGTTCTTC,CASSLPSTSGGYNEQFF
TRBD2,TRBV9,.,TRBJ2-4,TGTGCCAGCAGCGTAAGAATTAGCGGGATGGAAGCCAAAAACATTCAGTACTTC,CASSVRISGMEAKNIQYF
.,TRBV6-1,.,TRBJ1-4,TGTGCCAGCAGCCTGTCGGGTTTCGGTAATGAAAAACTGTTTTTT,CASSLSGFGNEKLFF
.,TRBV4-3,few,TRBJ2-1,TGCGCCAGCAGCTCACAGGCGACTGAGCAGTTCTTC,CASSSQATEQFF
.,TRBV28,.,TRBJ2-2,TGTGCCAGCAGTTTTGGTCTCCGACTCCGGTCAACCGGGGAGCTGTTTTTT,CASSFGLRLRSTGELFF
TRBD1,TRBV25-1,.,TRBJ1-4,TGTGCCAGCAGTGACTCCCGGGACAGGCCTAATGAAAAACTGTTTTTT,CASSDSRDRPNEKLFF
.,TRBV28,.,TRBJ1-2,TGTGCCAGCAGTTTATGGCGGGACCAAGGCTACACCTTC,CASSLWRDQGYTF
.,TRBV19,.,TRBJ1-5,TGTGCCAGTAGTATAGCAGTTAATCAGCCCCAGCATTTT,CASSIAVNQPQHF
.,TRBV29-1,.,TRBJ2-5,TGCAGCGTTGAAGAAGGGTGGGCAGGCGGGCAGTACTTC,CSVEEGWAGGQYF
.,TRBV1,once,TRBJ2-5,TGCACCAGCAGCCAAGAAACAGCTTTCGGGGAGACCCAGTACTTC,CTSSQETAFGETQYF
.,TRBV27,.,TRBJ1-2,TGTGCCAGCAGTTTATCACAGTCCTATGGCTACACCTTC,CASSLSQSYGYTF
.,TRBV5-4,.,TRBJ2-5,TGTGCCAGCAGCTCGGTAGGGGGTCAAGAGACCCAGTACTTC,CASSSVGGQETQYF
.,TRBV11-3,.,TRBJ2-2,TGTGCCAGCAGCCCGAGGACCGGGGAGCTGTTTTTT,CASSPRTGELFF
TRBD2,TRBV11-2,.,TRBJ2-1,TGTGCCAGCAGCTTAGCCGGGAGGACGGGAGAAGAGCAGTTCTTC,CASSLAGRTGEEQFF
TRBD2,TRBV2,.,TRBJ2-7,TGTGCCAGCTCCAGCGGGAGCTTCGGCGAGCAGTACTTC,CASSSGSFGEQYF
.,TRBV30,few,TRBJ1-1,TGTGCCTGGAATTTTTACGGAGGGTACACTGAAGCTTTCTTT,CAWNFYGGYTEAFF
.,TRBV7-2,once,TRBJ1-2,TGTGCCAGCATCCCACCCCAACAGGTCTATGGCTACACCTTC,CASIPPQQVYGYTF
.,TRBV27,.,TRBJ1-1,TGTGCCAGCATGACGTTAATAGGGTCCACTGAAGCTTTCTTT,CASMTLIGSTEAFF
.,TRBV21-1,.,TRBJ1-1,TGTGCCAGCAGCAAAGGGGGGACCATGAACACTGAAGCTTTCTTT,CASSKGGTMNTEAFF
.,TRBV19,.,TRBJ1-5,TGTGCCAGTAGGGACCGGGGAGGCCGTGATAGCAATCAGCCCCAGCATTTT,CASRDRGGRDSNQPQHF
.,TRBV15,few,TRBJ1-2,TGTGCCACCAGCAGAGATAGGGGGGTTCAAAACTATGGCTACACCTTC,CATSRDRGVQNYGYTF
.,TRBV7-8,.,TRBJ1-5,TGTGCCAGCAGCTTCGACACGTCTCAGCCCCAGCATTTT,CASSFDTSQPQHF
TRBD1,TRBV19,.,TRBJ1-5,TGTGCCAGTAGTATAGATGGGAGATGGGGGGACAGGGCGAACCCCTTGGGCAATCAGCCCCAGCATTTT,CASSIDGRWGDRANPLGNQPQHF
.,TRBV19,.,TRBJ1-1,TGTGCCAGTAGTATAGGACGGGCTGAAGCTTTCTTT,CASSIGRAEAFF
.,TRBV10-3,.,TRBJ1-5,TGTGCCATCAGTGAGTCAAGGGGGACATCGCCCCAGCATTTT,CAISESRGTSPQHF
TRBD2,TRBV28,few,TRBJ2-7,TGTGCCAGCTACCCCTCCGGACTAGCTAACTCCTACGAGCAGTACTTC,CASYPSGLANSYEQYF
.,TRBV6-8,.,TRBJ2-7,TGTGCCAGCTTAGCCGGGAGAGAGAACGAGCAGTACTTC,CASLAGRENEQYF
TRBD2,TRBV5-1,many,TRBJ2-1,TGCGCCAGCAGCCCCGGGACTAGCGGGAACAATGAGCAGTTCTTC,CASSPGTSGNNEQFF
.,TRBV5-1,once,TRBJ2-3,TGCGCCAGCAGCTTGGTTGGGGGAGTGGGAGATACGCAGTATTTT,CASSLVGGVGDTQYF
TRBD2,TRBV7-2,.,TRBJ2-6,TGTGCCAGCAGCATCAGGGCTAGCGGGAGATTTTCTGGGGCCAACGTCCTGACTTTC,CASSIRASGRFSGANVLTF
TRBD2,TRBV11-3,.,TRBJ2-1,TGTGCCAGCAGCTCGGGTAGCGGGAGGGGTGAGCAGTTCTTC,CASSSGSGRGEQFF
.,TRBV21-1,few,TRBJ1-4,TGTGCCAGCAGCCGATCAAGGGCAGGTAATGAAAAACTGTTTTTT,CASSRSRAGNEKLFF
.,TRBV7-2,.,TRBJ2-5,TGTGCCAGCAGCTTAGTTGCCCGGGGTGAAGGAGAGACCCAGTACTTC,CASSLVARGEGETQYF
TRBD2,TRBV28,once,TRBJ2-1,TGTGCCAGCGAACCGGGAGGCGGACTGTACAATGAGCAGTTCTTC,CASEPGGGLYNEQFF
.,TRBV5-1,once,TRBJ1-6,TGCGCCAGCAGCGAAGGACAGAGTTATTCACCCCTCCACTTT,CASSEGQSYSPLHF
TRBD2,TRBV25-1,.,TRBJ2-7,TGTGCCAGCGGACGAGCGGGAGCCTCCTCCTACGAGCAGTACTTC,CASGRAGASSYEQYF
TRBD1,TRBV6-6,.,TRBJ2-7,TGTGCCAGCAGCTCCCAAAGACCGGGACAGGACTACGAGCAGTACTTC,CASSSQRPGQDYEQYF
TRBD2,TRBV15,.,TRBJ2-5,TGTGCCACCAGCAGAGGGAACGGGAGGGCCAGAGAGACCCAGTACTTC,CATSRGNGRARETQYF
.,TRBV18,.,TRBJ1-1,TGTGCCAGCTCACCACCGGGCAACACTGAAGCTTTCTTT,CASSPPGNTEAFF
.,TRBV7-9,few,TRBJ2-2,TGTGCCAGCAGCTTAGAGTTCGGGGAGCTGTTTTTT,CASSLEFGELFF